Listed below are T cell receptor beta chains from one sample, sequenced in a study of T cell responses to AZD1222 COVID-19 vaccine. Repertoires were generated with immunoSEQ multiplex PCR, while TCRdb's copy carries only in-frame clones and drops some. The sample yields more than 60,000 clones, approximately 83% seen once. This material consisted of peripheral blood, taken 28 days after the second AZD1222 dose. The receptor source for this set is an adult who received the AZD1222 COVID-19 vaccine. The CDR3 runs from the conserved cysteine through the conserved F or W. The D gene is left open where the match is weak. Size tells how often a clone was seen (once, few, many) or the class of an expanded clone, and some rows leave it out.

V: TRBV5-3; D: NA; length: 13; size: NA; J: TRBJ2-1; DNA: TGTGCCAGAATGCTTGGCCCCTACAATGAGCAGTTCTTC; CDR3: CARMLGPYNEQFF
V: TRBV5-6; D: TRBD1; length: 17; size: NA; J: TRBJ2-7; DNA: TGTGCCAGCAGCTTGTTAGCAGTCTACAGGGGGTCCTACGAGCAGTACTTC; CDR3: CASSLLAVYRGSYEQYF
V: TRBV9; D: NA; length: 15; size: NA; J: TRBJ2-1; DNA: TGTGCCAGCAGCGTAGAGCAGTCGCCGGTCAATGAGCAGTTCTTC; CDR3: CASSVEQSPVNEQFF
V: TRBV7-2; D: NA; length: 17; size: NA; J: TRBJ1-2; DNA: TGTGCCAGCAGCTTAGCGGAGGGGCCTGAAGCTAACTATGGCTACACCTTC; CDR3: CASSLAEGPEANYGYTF
V: TRBV5-4; D: NA; length: 18; size: NA; J: TRBJ2-1; DNA: TGTGCCAGCAGCTCCCTACAGGCGGGGGCCAGGGGTTACAATGAGCAGTTCTTC; CDR3: CASSSLQAGARGYNEQFF
V: TRBV16; D: NA; length: 13; size: NA; J: TRBJ1-5; DNA: TGTGCCAGCAGCCAAGGTGTTTTTCAGCCCCAGCATTTT; CDR3: CASSQGVFQPQHF
V: TRBV27; D: NA; length: 17; size: few; J: TRBJ1-5; DNA: TGTGCCAGCAGTTTATTGACTCCCCGGGTGGGCAATCAGCCCCAGCATTTT; CDR3: CASSLLTPRVGNQPQHF
V: TRBV28; D: NA; length: 13; size: NA; J: TRBJ2-1; DNA: TGTGCCAGCAGTACTGACAGCTACAATGAGCAGTTCTTC; CDR3: CASSTDSYNEQFF
V: TRBV3-1/TRBV3-2; D: TRBD1; length: 16; size: NA; J: TRBJ2-3; DNA: TGTGCCAGCACCCAAGGGACAGCAGACTGGGTAGATACGCAGTATTTT; CDR3: CASTQGTADWVDTQYF
V: TRBV9; D: TRBD1; length: 14; size: NA; J: TRBJ2-3; DNA: TGTGCCAGCAGCGTAAAGGGGGCAGGAGATACGCAGTATTTT; CDR3: CASSVKGAGDTQYF
V: TRBV24-1; D: NA; length: 13; size: NA; J: TRBJ1-1; DNA: TGTGCCACCAGTGGCGGGAGTTTTACTGAAGCTTTCTTT; CDR3: CATSGGSFTEAFF
V: TRBV4-3; D: TRBD1; length: 16; size: NA; J: TRBJ2-1; DNA: TGCGCCAGCAGCCAAGGCGACAGGGGAACCTACAATGAGCAGTTCTTC; CDR3: CASSQGDRGTYNEQFF
V: TRBV11-2; D: TRBD2; length: 17; size: NA; J: TRBJ2-5; DNA: TGTGCCAGCAGCTTAGTAGCGGGAGGGCCCGGATTCGTGACCCAGTACTTC; CDR3: CASSLVAGGPGFVTQYF
V: TRBV7-2; D: TRBD1; length: 14; size: few; J: TRBJ1-2; DNA: TGTGCCAGCAGCCGTAGGGGACAGGGTTCTGGCTACACCTTC; CDR3: CASSRRGQGSGYTF